These T cell receptor beta chains were read from a single sample in a study of blood T cell repertoires in COVID-19. Method: immunoSEQ multiplex PCR; TCRdb's copy keeps in-frame clones and lacks some. Of roughly 200,000 clones in the sample, over 75% were seen once. The sample taken for sequencing was peripheral blood. These receptor sequences come from a woman aged 40 to 49 who had recovered from COVID-19. Each CDR3 is given with its conserved first and last residue. A D gene is named only where the DNA matches it firmly. The size of a clone is reported for some rows only, either as once, few or many, or as a class for expanded clones.

>.|.|TRBV5-1|TRBJ1-1|14
TGCGCCAGCAGCTTTAATACTTTACAGTTTGAAGCTTTCTTT
CASSFNTLQFEAFF
>.|.|TRBV30|TRBJ2-1|17
TGTGCCTGGAGTTATCCAGGACTATCAGGGCCCTACAATGAGCAGTTCTTC
CAWSYPGLSGPYNEQFF
>once|.|TRBV6-5|TRBJ1-2|13
TGTGCCAGCAGTTCCCGAACAGGATATGGCTACACCTTC
CASSSRTGYGYTF
>.|TRBD1|TRBV20-1|TRBJ2-6|18
TGCAGTGCTAGTCCCCATTGGACAGGCCACTCTGGGGCCAACGTCCTGACTTTC
CSASPHWTGHSGANVLTF
>once|.|TRBV6-6|TRBJ2-7|15
TGTGCCAGCAGTTACACACCAATGCTCAACTACGAGCAGTACTTC
CASSYTPMLNYEQYF
>few|.|TRBV19|TRBJ1-3|14
TGTGCCAGTAGTATTGATGGCACTGGAAACACCATATATTTT
CASSIDGTGNTIYF
>.|TRBD1|TRBV10-3|TRBJ2-2|15
TGTGCCATCGGAACCAGACAGGGGGACACCGGGGAGCTGTTTTTT
CAIGTRQGDTGELFF
>.|TRBD2|TRBV19|TRBJ2-1|14
TGTGCCAGTAGTAGGATCGGACTAGCGGACCACGTTTTCTTC
CASSRIGLADHVFF
>.|.|TRBV30|TRBJ2-2|13
TGTGCCTGGAGTGTACTTGTGACCGGGGAGCTGTTTTTT
CAWSVLVTGELFF
>.|.|TRBV6-5|TRBJ1-1|14
TGTGCCAGCAGTTACTCGAGAGAACGGGCTGAAGCTTTCTTT
CASSYSRERAEAFF
>.|TRBD2|TRBV5-1|TRBJ2-3|14
TGCGCCAGCAGACTAGCGGGGTCCACAGATACGCAGTATTTT
CASRLAGSTDTQYF
>.|.|TRBV12-3/TRBV12-4|TRBJ1-6|13
TGTGCCAGCAGGGGCGACAGCACCTCACCCCTCCACTTT
CASRGDSTSPLHF
>.|.|TRBV30|TRBJ2-3|14
TGTGCCTGGAGTCGCGGCTCTAGCACAGATACGCAGTATTTT
CAWSRGSSTDTQYF
>.|TRBD2|TRBV30|TRBJ2-1|15
TGTGCCTGGAGTGTAAGCGGGAGCTCCTACAATGAGCAGTTCTTC
CAWSVSGSSYNEQFF
>.|.|TRBV19|TRBJ1-1|16
TGTGCCAGTAGTATTCCCCCCCCAGGGTTGAACACTGAAGCTTTCTTT
CASSIPPPGLNTEAFF
>.|.|TRBV18|TRBJ1-1|10
TGTGCCAGCTCATCCAGGGAAGCTTTCTTT
CASSSREAFF
>.|TRBD1|TRBV29-1|TRBJ2-1|14
TGCAGCGTTGAGGGGACAGGTTTCTACAATGAGCAGTTCTTC
CSVEGTGFYNEQFF
>few|TRBD1|TRBV7-9|TRBJ1-1|16
TGTGCCAGCAGCCCAAACAGGGGGAGTATGAACACTGAAGCTTTCTTT
CASSPNRGSMNTEAFF
>.|TRBD1|TRBV6-5|TRBJ2-1|11
TGTGCCAGCACCAGGGGGTATGAGCAGTTCTTC
CASTRGYEQFF
>.|.|TRBV28|TRBJ2-2|14
TGTGCCAGCAGGAGGGACTCTAACACCGGGGAGCTGTTTTTT
CASRRDSNTGELFF
>.|TRBD1|TRBV7-8|TRBJ1-5|15
TGTGCCAGCAGCTTAGATGGGACAGCCAATCAGCCCCAGCATTTT
CASSLDGTANQPQHF
>.|TRBD2|TRBV5-1|TRBJ2-3|16
TGCGCCAGCAGCAACGCCCGCGGGAGGGCATCAGATACGCAGTATTTT
CASSNARGRASDTQYF
>.|.|TRBV19|TRBJ2-3|13
TGTGCCTGTTCCGGGAGTTTCACAGATACGCAGTATTTT
CACSGSFTDTQYF